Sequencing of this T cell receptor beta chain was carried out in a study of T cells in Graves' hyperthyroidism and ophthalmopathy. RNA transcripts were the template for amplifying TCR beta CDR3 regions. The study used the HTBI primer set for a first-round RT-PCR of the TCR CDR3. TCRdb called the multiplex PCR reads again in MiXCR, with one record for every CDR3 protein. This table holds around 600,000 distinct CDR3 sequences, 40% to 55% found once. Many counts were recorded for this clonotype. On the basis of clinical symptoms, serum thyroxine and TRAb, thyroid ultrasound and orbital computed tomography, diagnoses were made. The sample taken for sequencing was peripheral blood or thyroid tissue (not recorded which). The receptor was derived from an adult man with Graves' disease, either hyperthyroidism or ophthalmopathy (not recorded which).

Here the CDR3 DNA reads TGTGCCAGCAGTTTAGGGCTAGGCGAGCAGTACTTC. Translated: CASSLGLGEQYF. The rearrangement uses TRBV12-3 or TRBV12-4 and TRBJ2-7; no definite D call. The CDR3 extends over 12 amino acids. V was pared by 1 base and J by 6 bases, with 7 bases between.